The 32 T cell receptor beta chains below come from one sample, sequenced in a study of T-cell reconstitution after alpha-beta-depleted transplantation in children. Unique molecular identifiers were incorporated when the TCRbeta library was constructed. TCRdb ran MiXCR on the PCR reads and lists one entry per CDR3 protein. The sample comprises 500,000 to 750,000 distinct CDR3 sequences, approximately 13% of which are singletons, and 2.2% rests with the top ten. This specimen consisted of PBMCs, mostly from graft donor cells, obtained 360 days after TCRalphabeta/CD19-depleted stem cell transplant. The receptors were sampled from a male patient younger than 18 who had a stem cell transplant for acute myeloid leukemia, so the T cells may come from the graft donor.

This clonotype was detected a few times. The V call is TRBV29-1, the J call TRBJ2-3; D is unclear. This CDR3 comprises 13 residues. V shed 8 bases and J shed 0 bases, with 12 bases lying between them. Germline-derived CDR1 and CDR2 are SQVTM and ANQGSEA. The CDR3 nucleotides read TGCAGCTTTTGCCCCTCTAGCACAGATACGCAGTATTTT. As protein: CSFCPSSTDTQYF.

The gene calls are TRBV5-1 and TRBJ1-1; 7 bases match TRBD1. Germline lookup yields CDR1 SGHRS and CDR2 YFSETQ. The trim removed 3 bases at V and 0 bases at J, leaving 23 bases unmatched. CDR3 length equals 21 residues. The CDR3 loop reads CASSSATLAAGGWRMNTEAFF. Here the CDR3 DNA reads TGCGCCAGCAGCTCCGCCACCCTGGCGGCAGGGGGTTGGAGAATGAACACTGAAGCTTTCTTT.

This chain joins TRBV15 and TRBJ2-5, with 9 bases aligning to TRBD1. Germline V gene lookup returns CDR1 LNHNV and CDR2 YYDKDF (reference sequence). J was trimmed by 4 bases and V by 1 base; bases with no gene match: 4. The CDR3 runs to 15 residues. This CDR3 reads CATSRGQGGGETQYF. CDR3 sequence (DNA): TGTGCCACCAGCAGAGGACAGGGGGGCGGAGAGACCCAGTACTTC.

This clonotype showed up just a few times. The rearrangement uses TRBV24-1 and TRBJ2-3; TRBD1 matches 7 bases. The CDR3 is 16 amino acids. Unmatched junction bases numbered 10, after V lost 2 bases and J lost 6 bases. Germline CDR1 and CDR2: KGHDR and SFDVKD. The CDR3 here is CATSDSVTGWGDTQYF. The CDR3, as DNA: TGTGCCACCAGTGATTCAGTGACAGGGTGGGGTGATACGCAGTATTTT.

The rearrangement uses TRBV3-1 and TRBJ2-7, with TRBD2 identical over 13 bases. Germline trimming cut 3 bases from V and 4 bases from J; bases unmatched to any gene: 6. The CDR3 is made up of 16 amino acids. Germline V gene lookup returns CDR1 LGHDT and CDR2 YNNKEL (reference sequence). The CDR3 spells CASSQQRTSGSYEQYF. CDR3 nucleotide sequence: TGTGCCAGCAGCCAGCAAAGGACTAGCGGGAGTTACGAGCAGTACTTC.

The V and J genes are TRBV12-3 or TRBV12-4 and TRBJ2-5; 9 positions match TRBD2. V shed 3 bases, J shed 1 base, and the junction held 6 bases outside the gene matches. The CDR3 covers 16 residues. CDR3 sequence: CASSFRVAGAQETQYF. In DNA form, the CDR3 reads TGTGCCAGCAGTTTCCGGGTAGCGGGAGCCCAAGAGACCCAGTACTTC.

This clonotype was seen a few times. The chain has TRBV6-6 and TRBJ1-4; no definite D call. Germline CDR1 MNHNY, CDR2 SVGAGI (reference sequence). The CDR3 has 13 amino acids. V dropped 2 bases and J dropped 1 base, with 2 bases sitting between them. The chain's CDR3 is CASSYVTNEKLFF. Here the CDR3 DNA reads TGTGCCAGCAGTTACGTAACTAATGAAAAACTGTTTTTT.

This clonotype appeared once. The rearrangement uses TRBV4-2 and TRBJ1-1; D remains unclear. CDR1 LGHNA and CDR2 YNFKEQ come from the germline V gene. Trimming shortened V by 7 bases and J by 7 bases, and 19 bases separated the two germline ends. This CDR3 comprises 14 residues. The CDR3 reads CASIRLGGPGEAFF. The CDR3 region has the DNA TGTGCCAGCATTAGATTGGGAGGGCCCGGTGAAGCTTTCTTT.

This clonotype occurred a few times. J is TRBJ2-3 and V is TRBV20-1; D could derive from TRBD1 or TRBD2 (5 bases each). This CDR3 is 15 amino acids long. Deletions cut 1 base from V and 6 bases from J, with 17 bases between. The germline V gene encodes CDR1 DFQATT and CDR2 SNEGSKA (reference sequence). The CDR3 bases are TGCAGTGCTAGAGGTCAGGGAGTCAGGGTTGATACGCAGTATTTT. Translating it yields CSARGQGVRVDTQYF.

This clonotype was recorded a few times. The chain is built from TRBV25-1 and TRBJ2-7; TRBD1 aligns across 7 bases. The trim removed 1 base at V and 3 bases at J, leaving 6 bases unmatched. There are 15 residues in the CDR3. The germline CDR1 and CDR2 sequences are MGHDK and SYGVNS. CDR3 in DNA: TGTGCCAGCAGTGAATGGTCCGCAGGGGGCTACGAGCAGTACTTC. This translates into CASSEWSAGGYEQYF.

This clonotype was counted many times. This chain joins TRBV4-3 and TRBJ2-3; TRBD1 matches at 7 bases. From germline, CDR1 is LGHNA and CDR2 YSLEER. V shed 0 bases, J shed 2 bases, and the junction held 5 bases outside the gene matches. This CDR3 region has 16 residues. Here the CDR3 reads CASSQDWGQYTDTQYF. In DNA form, the CDR3 reads TGCGCCAGCAGCCAAGATTGGGGACAGTACACAGATACGCAGTATTTT.

This clonotype was picked up a small number of times. The chain recombines TRBV29-1 with TRBJ2-1; weak D call: TRBD2 (6 bases). CDR1 SQVTM and CDR2 ANQGSEA come from the germline V gene. The V end was cut by 6 bases, the J end by 0 bases, with 18 bases between. The CDR3 has 16 residues. The CDR3 region is CSVLPLSGVSYNEQFF. In DNA form, the CDR3 reads TGCAGCGTCCTGCCCCTCTCGGGAGTCTCCTACAATGAGCAGTTCTTC.

This clonotype was seen at least ten times. This chain's CDR3 is CSARSREAPHEQFF. For the CDR3, the DNA is TGCAGTGCTAGATCGCGGGAGGCCCCCCATGAGCAGTTCTTC. The chain carries TRBV20-1 and TRBJ2-1; TRBD2 matches 8 bases. Trimming cost V 2 bases and J 8 bases; bases outside gene matches: 8. This CDR3 region has 14 residues. Germline CDR1 is DFQATT and CDR2 is SNEGSKA (reference sequence).

This clonotype has a handful of counts. This sequence joins TRBV6-1 and TRBJ2-5, with D unclear. The CDR3 is 15 residues long. Germline-derived CDR1 and CDR2 are MNHNS and SASEGT. The V and J ends lost 8 bases and 1 base respectively, with 17 bases between them. The CDR3 reads CASQMVIWIQETQYF. CDR3 sequence (DNA): TGTGCCAGCCAGATGGTAATCTGGATCCAAGAGACCCAGTACTTC.

This chain uses TRBV20-1 with TRBJ2-5; TRBD2 aligns across 12 bases. J gave up 2 bases and V 0 bases, and 4 bases lay outside the gene matches. There are 16 residues in the CDR3. Germline V gene data show CDR1 as DFQATT and CDR2 as SNEGSKA (reference sequence). DNA of the CDR3: TGCAGTGCTAGAGATGGGCTAGCGGGAGGGCAAGAGACCCAGTACTTC. Translating it yields CSARDGLAGGQETQYF.

This clonotype appeared a few times. CDR3 in DNA: TGTGCCACCAAAGACGGCACCGGGGAGCTGTTTTTT. It yields the protein CATKDGTGELFF. The chain has TRBV10-3 and TRBJ2-2; D not certain. The CDR3 length is 12 residues. CDR1 and CDR2 from the germline V gene are ENHRY and SYGVKD. The germline V and J ends were trimmed by 10 bases and 4 bases, with 10 bases remaining between them.

In this sample, this clonotype turned up a few times. The chain joins TRBV28 to TRBJ2-3, with D unclear. In germline, CDR1 is MDHEN, CDR2 SYDVKM. This CDR3 is 15 amino acids long. Trimming left V 4 bases short and J 0 bases short, with 11 bases between. CDR3 coding DNA: TGTGCCAGCAGTTATAAGTCGGCTAGCACAGATACGCAGTATTTT. Its protein is CASSYKSASTDTQYF.

DNA for the CDR3: TGTGCCAGCAGCCAAGCTGGATACGGTCAAGAGACCCAGTACTTC. Its translation is CASSQAGYGQETQYF. This chain links TRBV3-1 with TRBJ2-5; no clear D gene. Germline CDR1 and CDR2: LGHDT and YNNKEL (reference sequence). Between the trimmed V and J ends, which lost 1 base and 2 bases, there was a span of 11 bases. The CDR3 covers 15 residues.

The V and J genes are TRBV5-5 and TRBJ2-5; TRBD2 matches at 7 bases. The CDR3 has 16 amino acids. Unmatched junction bases numbered 11, after V lost 3 bases and J lost 3 bases. The germline gives CDR1 SGHKS, CDR2 YYEKEE (reference sequence). CDR3 loop: CASSYLPGREEETQYF. DNA of the CDR3: TGTGCCAGCAGCTATTTACCGGGACGGGAGGAAGAGACCCAGTACTTC.

This clonotype showed up many times. The CDR3 DNA is TGTGCCAGCAGCTTAGATGGGACAGCCCTTGGAAACACCATATATTTT. It is translated as CASSLDGTALGNTIYF. The V and J genes are TRBV7-6 and TRBJ1-3; the match to TRBD1 covers 7 bases. Germline values: CDR1 SGHVS, CDR2 FNYEAQ. This CDR3 comprises 16 residues. V was clipped by 1 base and J by 3 bases; unmatched bases: 6. Full variable domain (missing parts from reference TRBV7-6 and TRBJ1-3): GAGVSQSPRYKVTKRGQDVALRCDPISGHVSLYWYRQALGQGPEFLTYFNYEAQQDKSGLPNDRFSAERPEGSISTLTIQRTEQRDSAMYRCASSLDGTALGNTIYFGEGSWLTVV.

The V call is TRBV6-5, the J call TRBJ2-1; a possible D gene is TRBD1 (6 bases). Trimming stripped 2 bases from V and 1 base from J, with 12 bases between. The length of the CDR3 is 16 residues. The germline gives CDR1 MNHEY, CDR2 SVGAGI. The CDR3 loop is CASSYIRGSSYNEQFF. As DNA, the CDR3 is TGTGCCAGCAGTTACATTAGGGGGTCATCCTACAATGAGCAGTTCTTC.

This chain links TRBV30 with TRBJ2-7; a possible D gene is TRBD2 (5 bases). Germline V CDR1 and CDR2: GTSNPN, SVGIG (reference sequence). The CDR3 length is 11 residues. Trimming removed 1 base from V and 9 bases from J, with 10 bases in between. CDR3 loop: CAWSDAGGQYF. The CDR3 DNA is TGTGCCTGGAGTGATGCAGGAGGGCAGTACTTC.

The chain has TRBV21-1 and TRBJ1-1. TRBV21-1 is deemed a pseudogene. This CDR3 contains 13 residues. The CDR3 DNA reads as TGTGCCAGCAGCAAACTGGAAGACACTGAAGCTTTCTTT. It is translated as CASSKLEDTEAFF.

The chain employs TRBV5-5 and TRBJ2-1; D may match TRBD1 or TRBD2 (6 bases each). Germline loops: CDR1 SGHKS, CDR2 YYEKEE (reference sequence). V was shortened by 0 bases and J by 3 bases, with 13 bases between the two germline ends. The CDR3 covers 16 residues. The CDR3 region has the DNA TGTGCCAGCAGCTTGGGGGGGGCGAGCGGCTACAATGAGCAGTTCTTC. It translates to CASSLGGASGYNEQFF.

This chain uses TRBV6-2 or TRBV6-3 with TRBJ1-1; D possibly corresponds to TRBD1 (5 bases). Germline V gene sequence: CDR1 MNHEY, CDR2 SVGEGT. The CDR3 contains 14 residues. With 3 bases removed from V and 0 bases from J, the gap between germline ends came to 8 bases. The CDR3 region has the DNA TGTGCCAGCAGTTATTTACAGGTGAACACTGAAGCTTTCTTT. It specifies CASSYLQVNTEAFF.

The rearrangement links TRBV20-1 to TRBJ2-7; D gene unclear. Trimming cost V 2 bases and J 6 bases, with 11 bases left between them. Germline-derived CDR1 and CDR2 are DFQATT and SNEGSKA (reference sequence). The CDR3 loop spans 12 amino acids. In nucleotides, the CDR3 is TGCAGTGCTAGATTCCTAGTTGGCGAGCAGTACTTC. It translates to CSARFLVGEQYF.

This clonotype was picked up a small number of times. The chain carries TRBV9 and TRBJ2-5; 8 bases are shared with TRBD1. There are 14 residues in the CDR3. Germline CDR1 SGDLS, CDR2 YYNGEE. V was clipped by 3 bases and J by 5 bases; unmatched bases: 6. CDR3 protein: CASSGDRGRETQYF. The CDR3 DNA follows: TGTGCCAGCAGCGGCGACAGGGGTCGGGAGACCCAGTACTTC. The complete variable domain, with remaining parts taken from reference TRBV9 and TRBJ2-5, reads DSGVTQTPKHLITATGQRVTLRCSPRSGDLSVYWYQQSLDQGLQFLIQYYNGEERAKGNILERFSAQQFPDLHSELNLSSLELGDSALYFCASSGDRGRETQYFGPGTRLLVL.

The chain combines TRBV6-5 with TRBJ2-4, with TRBD2 matching over 9 bases. V shed 0 bases, J shed 3 bases, and the junction held 3 bases outside the gene matches. The CDR3 is 16 amino acids. Looked up from germline, CDR1 is MNHEY and CDR2 is SVGAGI. The DNA of the CDR3 is TGTGCCAGCAGTTACTCGACGCGGGAGGGCAAAAACATTCAGTACTTC. It yields the protein CASSYSTREGKNIQYF.

This sequence joins TRBV20-1 and TRBJ2-1; 11 nucleotides align to TRBD2. The CDR3 runs to 14 residues. CDR1 and CDR2 (germline): DFQATT, SNEGSKA (reference sequence). J was trimmed by 6 bases and V by 4 bases; bases with no gene match: 5. The DNA of the CDR3 is TGCAGTGCTAACCTCGGGACTAGCGGCAATGAGCAGTTCTTC. Protein sequence: CSANLGTSGNEQFF.

V and J are TRBV7-6 and TRBJ2-5; D is ambiguous. The CDR3 has 13 residues. Trimming pared 6 bases from V and 4 bases from J, leaving 12 bases between. CDR1 and CDR2 from the germline V gene are SGHVS and FNYEAQ. The chain's CDR3 is CASRLQVGETQYF. The CDR3 bases are TGTGCCAGCAGGCTTCAGGTTGGAGAGACCCAGTACTTC.

The chain couples TRBV12-3 or TRBV12-4 to TRBJ2-7; weak D call: TRBD2 (6 bases). There are 14 residues in the CDR3. V shed 6 bases and J shed 6 bases, with 18 bases lying between them. Here the CDR3 reads CASRHGHTGGEQYF. The CDR3 bases are TGTGCCAGCAGACATGGACATACCGGGGGCGAGCAGTACTTC.

This clonotype was detected only a few times. The CDR3 region has the DNA TGTGCCAGCAGCTTTAGGGCGGATTACAATGAGCAGTTCTTC. Protein product: CASSFRADYNEQFF. The chain carries TRBV7-2 and TRBJ2-1; D remains unclear. The CDR3 length is 14 residues. Trimming shortened V by 3 bases and J by 4 bases, and 10 bases separated the two germline ends. Germline CDR1 is SGHTA and CDR2 is FQGNSA.